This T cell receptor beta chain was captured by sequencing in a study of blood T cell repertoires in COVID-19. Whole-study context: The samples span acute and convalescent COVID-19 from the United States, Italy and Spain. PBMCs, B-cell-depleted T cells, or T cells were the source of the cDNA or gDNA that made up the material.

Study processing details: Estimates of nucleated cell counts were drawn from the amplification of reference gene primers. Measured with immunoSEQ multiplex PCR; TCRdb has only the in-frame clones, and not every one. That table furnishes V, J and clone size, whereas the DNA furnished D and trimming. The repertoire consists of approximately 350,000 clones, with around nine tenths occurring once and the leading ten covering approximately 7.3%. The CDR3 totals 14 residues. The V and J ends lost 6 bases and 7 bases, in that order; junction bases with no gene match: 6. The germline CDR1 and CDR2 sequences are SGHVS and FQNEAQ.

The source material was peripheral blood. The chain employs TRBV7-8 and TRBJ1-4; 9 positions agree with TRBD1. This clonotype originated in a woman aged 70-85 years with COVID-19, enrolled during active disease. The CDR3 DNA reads TGTGCCAGCAGGCTGGACAGGGGAGCTGAAAAACTGTTTTTT. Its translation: CASRLDRGAEKLFF. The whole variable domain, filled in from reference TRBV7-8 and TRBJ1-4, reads GAGVSQSPRYKVAKRGQDVALRCDPISGHVSLFWYQQALGQGPEFLTYFQNEAQLDKSGLPSDRFFAERPEGSVSTLKIQRTQQEDSAVYLCASRLDRGAEKLFFGSGTQLSVL.